This TCR beta chain was recovered during a study of T-cell reconstitution after alpha-beta-depleted transplantation in children. Study-wide points: Several patients had high TCRbeta diversity at day 60; it came from surviving recipient T cells and thymic progenitors. Reportedly, alpha-beta T cells present about two months post-transplant originated from several hundred expanded clones of graft origin. Newly made T cells mostly supplied T-cell counts and diversity one year after transplant.

This CDR3 is 14 amino acids long. Trimming took 7 bases from V and 6 from J, leaving 20 bases between them. Germline CDR1 DFQATT, CDR2 SNEGSKA (reference sequence). This clonotype was picked up many times. Its specificity is unknown. A TCRbeta library incorporating unique molecular identifiers was prepared. TCRdb re-called the PCR reads with MiXCR, one entry per CDR3 protein. Of 450,000 to 600,000 distinct CDR3 sequences detected, approximately 12% appear once; the ten largest clones hold 2% to 2.5%. This chain links TRBV20-1 with TRBJ2-3; weak D call: TRBD1 (6 bases). The sequenced sample was PBMCs, mostly from graft donor cells, obtained 360 days after TCRalphabeta/CD19-depleted stem cell transplant. The TCR comes from a male patient aged 10-17 years who had a stem cell transplant for acute myeloid leukemia, so the T cells may come from the graft donor. The CDR3 coding sequence is TGCAGTGGGAGCCCCACAACAGGGTGGGATACGCAGTATTTT. Encoded protein: CSGSPTTGWDTQYF.